This T cell receptor (beta chain) was found in a study of cytotoxic CD8 clonotypes in ibrutinib-treated CLL. Findings of the study overall: Sampling of sustained-remission and progressing patients occurred at differing times.

The V and J ends lost 5 bases and 2 bases respectively, with 16 bases between them. Germline CDR1 MNHEY, CDR2 SMNVEV (reference sequence). The CDR3 covers 15 residues. This clone has more than one count but fewer than ten. What it binds is unknown. Here immunoSEQ multiplex PCR was the method, and the copy in TCRdb shows in-frame clones only, minus some. Of 200,000 to 250,000 clones listed, 70% are singletons. This chain links TRBV27 with TRBJ2-7, with D possibly TRBD2 on 8 matching bases. This specimen was PBMCs, taken after 24 months of ibrutinib treatment. The sequence derives from a human donor with chronic lymphocytic leukemia. This CDR3 is CASSPAGRGPYEQYF. The DNA for the CDR3 is TGTGCCAGCAGTCCCGCCGGGAGGGGGCCCTACGAGCAGTACTTC.